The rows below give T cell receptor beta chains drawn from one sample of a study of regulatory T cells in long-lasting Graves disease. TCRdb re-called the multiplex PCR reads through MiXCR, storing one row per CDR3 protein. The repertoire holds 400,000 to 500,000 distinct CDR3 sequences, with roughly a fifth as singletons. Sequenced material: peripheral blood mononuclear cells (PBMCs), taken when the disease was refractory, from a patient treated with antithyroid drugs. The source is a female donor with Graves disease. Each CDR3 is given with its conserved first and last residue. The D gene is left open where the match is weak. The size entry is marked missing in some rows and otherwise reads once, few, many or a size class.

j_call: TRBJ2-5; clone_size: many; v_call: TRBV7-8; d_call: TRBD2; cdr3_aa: CASSLIEGLAGDETQYF; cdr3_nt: TGTGCCAGCAGCTTAATAGAGGGACTAGCGGGAGATGAGACCCAGTACTTC
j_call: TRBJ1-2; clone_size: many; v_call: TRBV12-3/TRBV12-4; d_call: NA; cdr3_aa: CASRQRGQRGFGYTF; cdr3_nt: TGTGCCAGCAGACAAAGGGGCCAGAGGGGATTCGGCTACACCTTC
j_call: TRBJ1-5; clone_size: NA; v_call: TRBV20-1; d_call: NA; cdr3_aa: CSAREGPKQPQHF; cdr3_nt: TGCAGTGCTAGAGAGGGGCCTAAACAGCCCCAGCATTTT
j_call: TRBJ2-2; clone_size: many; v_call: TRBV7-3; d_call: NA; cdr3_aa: CASSLGALRSGELFF; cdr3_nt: TGTGCCAGCAGCTTGGGGGCCTTAAGGTCCGGGGAGCTGTTTTTT
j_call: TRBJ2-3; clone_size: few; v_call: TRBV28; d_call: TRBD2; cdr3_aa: CASSLVLAGPSTDTQYF; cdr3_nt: TGTGCCAGCAGTTTAGTGTTAGCGGGACCCTCCACAGATACGCAGTATTTT
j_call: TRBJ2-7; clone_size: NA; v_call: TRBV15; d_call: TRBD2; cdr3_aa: CATSRGTSASSYEQYF; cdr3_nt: TGTGCCACCAGCAGGGGGACTAGCGCAAGCTCCTACGAGCAGTACTTC
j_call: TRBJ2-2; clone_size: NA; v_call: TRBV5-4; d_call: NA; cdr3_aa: CASSLRTQNTGELFF; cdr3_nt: TGTGCCAGCAGCTTGCGGACTCAGAACACCGGGGAGCTGTTTTTT
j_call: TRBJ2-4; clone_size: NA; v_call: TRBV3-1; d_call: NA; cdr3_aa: CASSQDLGRGTIQYF; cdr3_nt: TGTGCCAGCAGCCAAGATCTAGGGAGAGGTACCATTCAGTACTTC
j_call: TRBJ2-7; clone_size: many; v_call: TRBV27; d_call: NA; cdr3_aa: CASSFGVGEASSYEQYF; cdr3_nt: TGTGCCAGCAGTTTCGGGGTCGGGGAGGCTAGCTCCTACGAGCAGTACTTC
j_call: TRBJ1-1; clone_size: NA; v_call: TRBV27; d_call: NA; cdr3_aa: CASSLDGTSVPGGTEAFF; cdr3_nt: TGTGCCAGCAGTTTAGACGGGACATCGGTTCCGGGGGGGACTGAAGCTTTCTTT
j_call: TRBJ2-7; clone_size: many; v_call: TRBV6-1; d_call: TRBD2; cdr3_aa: CASGGGEYEQYF; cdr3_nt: TGTGCCAGCGGGGGAGGGGAGTACGAGCAGTACTTC
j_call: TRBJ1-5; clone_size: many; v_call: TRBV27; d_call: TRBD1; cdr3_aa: CASSPGTDNQPQHF; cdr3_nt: TGTGCCAGCAGTCCGGGGACAGACAATCAGCCCCAGCATTTT
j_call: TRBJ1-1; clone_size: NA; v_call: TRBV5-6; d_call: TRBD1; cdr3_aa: CASSLGGQPPGLYTEAFF; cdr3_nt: TGTGCCAGCAGCTTGGGGGGACAGCCCCCAGGGCTTTACACTGAAGCTTTCTTT
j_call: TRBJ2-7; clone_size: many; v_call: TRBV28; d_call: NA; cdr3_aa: CASIPTGTHHTYEQYF; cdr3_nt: TGTGCCAGCATTCCCACAGGGACCCACCATACCTACGAGCAGTACTTC
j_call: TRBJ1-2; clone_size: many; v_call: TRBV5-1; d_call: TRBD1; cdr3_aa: CASSTDRDDGYTF; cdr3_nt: TGCGCCAGCAGCACGGACAGGGATGATGGCTACACCTTC
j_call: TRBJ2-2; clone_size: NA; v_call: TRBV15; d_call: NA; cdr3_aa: CATSREGTGELFF; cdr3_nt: TGTGCCACCAGCAGAGAAGGCACCGGGGAGCTGTTTTTT
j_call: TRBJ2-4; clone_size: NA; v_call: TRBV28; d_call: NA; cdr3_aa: CASSLYQTKAKNIQYF; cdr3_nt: TGTGCCAGCAGTTTATACCAGACAAAAGCCAAAAACATTCAGTACTTC
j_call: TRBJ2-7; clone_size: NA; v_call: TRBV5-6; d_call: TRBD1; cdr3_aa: CASSWDRGHEQYF; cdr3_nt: TGTGCCAGCAGCTGGGACAGGGGCCACGAGCAGTACTTC
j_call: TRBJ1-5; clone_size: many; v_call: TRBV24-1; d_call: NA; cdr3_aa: CATSDWDTNQPQHF; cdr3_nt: TGTGCCACCAGTGATTGGGACACCAATCAGCCCCAGCATTTT
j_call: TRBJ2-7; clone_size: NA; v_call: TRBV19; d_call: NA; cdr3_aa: CASSGKKGRSYEQYF; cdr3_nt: TGTGCCAGTAGTGGGAAAAAGGGGCGGTCTTACGAGCAGTACTTC
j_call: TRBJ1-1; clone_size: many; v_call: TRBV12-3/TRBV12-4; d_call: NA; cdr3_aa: CASSLVGGGFLGTEAFF; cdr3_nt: TGTGCCAGCAGCCTCGTCGGGGGAGGGTTTTTGGGCACTGAAGCTTTCTTT
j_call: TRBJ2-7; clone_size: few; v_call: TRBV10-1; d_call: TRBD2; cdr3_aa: CASTEGLARGYEQYF; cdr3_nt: TGCGCCAGCACCGAGGGACTAGCCCGCGGCTACGAGCAGTACTTC
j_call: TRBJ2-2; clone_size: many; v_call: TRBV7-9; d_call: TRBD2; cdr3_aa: CASSLGLAGRWTGELFF; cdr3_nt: TGTGCCAGCAGCTTGGGGCTAGCGGGAAGGTGGACCGGGGAGCTGTTTTTT
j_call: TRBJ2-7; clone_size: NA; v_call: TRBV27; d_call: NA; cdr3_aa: CASSFGPYYKQYF; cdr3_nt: TGTGCCAGCAGTTTTGGCCCTTACTACAAGCAGTACTTC
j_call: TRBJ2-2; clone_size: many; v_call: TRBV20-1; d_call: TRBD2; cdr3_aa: CSARRLSGSNTGELFF; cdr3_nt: TGCAGTGCTAGGCGCCTCAGCGGGAGTAACACCGGGGAGCTGTTTTTT
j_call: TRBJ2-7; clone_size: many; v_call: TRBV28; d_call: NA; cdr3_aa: CASSFGDYEQYF; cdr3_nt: TGTGCCAGCAGTTTCGGCGACTACGAGCAGTACTTC
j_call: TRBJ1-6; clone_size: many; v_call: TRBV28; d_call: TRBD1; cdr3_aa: CASRPGGQGWSSYNSPLHF; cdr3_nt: TGTGCCAGCAGACCCGGGGGACAGGGGTGGAGCTCCTATAATTCACCCCTCCACTTT
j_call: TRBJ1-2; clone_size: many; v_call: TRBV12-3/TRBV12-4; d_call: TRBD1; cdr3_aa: CASSLYPRQGVNYGYTF; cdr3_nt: TGTGCCAGCAGTTTGTATCCTAGACAGGGGGTCAACTATGGCTACACCTTC
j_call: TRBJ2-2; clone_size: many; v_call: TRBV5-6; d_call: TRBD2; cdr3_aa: CASSLTAGGPPGELFF; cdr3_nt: TGTGCCAGCAGCTTGACGGCGGGAGGGCCGCCCGGGGAGCTGTTTTTT
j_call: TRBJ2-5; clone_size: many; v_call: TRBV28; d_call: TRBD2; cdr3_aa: CASSLAGGIKTQYF; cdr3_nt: TGTGCCAGCAGTCTAGCGGGAGGGATAAAGACCCAGTACTTC
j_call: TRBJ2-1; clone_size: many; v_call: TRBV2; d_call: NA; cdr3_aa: CASSASSEQFF; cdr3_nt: TGTGCCAGCAGTGCTTCTAGCGAGCAGTTCTTC
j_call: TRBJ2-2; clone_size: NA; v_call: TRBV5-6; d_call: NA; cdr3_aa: CASRSGLLTGELFF; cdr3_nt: TGTGCCAGCAGGTCGGGACTTCTTACCGGGGAGCTGTTTTTT
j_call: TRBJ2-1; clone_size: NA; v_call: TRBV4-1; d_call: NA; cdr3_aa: CASSQDRRPYQYNEQFF; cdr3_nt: TGCGCCAGCAGCCAAGACCGCAGGCCATACCAATACAATGAGCAGTTCTTC
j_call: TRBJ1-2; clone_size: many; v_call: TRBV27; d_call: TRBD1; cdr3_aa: CASSSDRGFYGYTF; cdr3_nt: TGTGCCAGCAGTTCGGACAGGGGCTTCTATGGCTACACCTTC
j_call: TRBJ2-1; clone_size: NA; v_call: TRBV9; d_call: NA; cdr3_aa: CASSTPGHGNNEQFF; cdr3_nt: TGTGCCAGCAGCACCCCTGGACATGGCAACAATGAGCAGTTCTTC
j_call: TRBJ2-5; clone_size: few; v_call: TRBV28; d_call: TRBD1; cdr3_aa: CASSSRDRQETQYF; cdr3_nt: TGTGCCAGCAGTTCCCGGGACAGACAAGAGACCCAGTACTTC
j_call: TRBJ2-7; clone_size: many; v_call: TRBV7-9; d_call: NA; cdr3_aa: CASSFAEYYEQYF; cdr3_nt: TGTGCCAGCAGCTTCGCAGAATACTACGAGCAGTACTTC
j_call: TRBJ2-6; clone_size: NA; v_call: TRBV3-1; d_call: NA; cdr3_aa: CASSLRKTGSGANVLTF; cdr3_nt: TGTGCCAGCAGCCTACGAAAAACAGGATCTGGGGCCAACGTCCTGACTTTC
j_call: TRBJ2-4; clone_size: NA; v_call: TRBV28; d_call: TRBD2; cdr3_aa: CASSGLAGVAKNIQYF; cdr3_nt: TGTGCCAGCAGCGGACTAGCGGGAGTTGCCAAAAACATTCAGTACTTC
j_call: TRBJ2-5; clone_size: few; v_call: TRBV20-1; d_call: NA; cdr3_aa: CSARWGQETQYF; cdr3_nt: TGCAGTGCTAGATGGGGACAAGAGACCCAGTACTTC
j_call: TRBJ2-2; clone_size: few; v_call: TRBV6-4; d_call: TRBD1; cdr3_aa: CASSEQGETGELFF; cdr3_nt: TGTGCCAGCAGTGAGCAGGGGGAGACCGGGGAGCTGTTTTTT
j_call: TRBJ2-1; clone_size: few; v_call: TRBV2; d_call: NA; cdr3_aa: CASSENTGGYEQFF; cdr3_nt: TGTGCCAGCAGTGAAAACACAGGCGGGTATGAGCAGTTCTTC
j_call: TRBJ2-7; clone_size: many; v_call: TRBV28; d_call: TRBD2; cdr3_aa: CASSLISSGAYEQYF; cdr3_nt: TGTGCCAGCAGTTTAATTTCTAGCGGTGCCTACGAGCAGTACTTC
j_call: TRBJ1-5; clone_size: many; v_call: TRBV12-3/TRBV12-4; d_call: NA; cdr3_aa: CASSLEDTFNQPQHF; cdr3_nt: TGTGCCAGCAGTTTGGAGGACACCTTCAATCAGCCCCAGCATTTT
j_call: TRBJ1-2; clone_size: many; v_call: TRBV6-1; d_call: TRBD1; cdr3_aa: CASRPGQGAYGYTF; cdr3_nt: TGTGCCAGCAGACCGGGACAGGGAGCCTATGGCTACACCTTC
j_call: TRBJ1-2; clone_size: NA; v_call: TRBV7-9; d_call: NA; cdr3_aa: CASSLENLYGYTF; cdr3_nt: TGTGCCAGCAGCTTAGAAAACCTATATGGCTACACCTTC
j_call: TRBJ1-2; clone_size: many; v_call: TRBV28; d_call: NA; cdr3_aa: CASSLSTTGYGYTF; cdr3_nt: TGTGCCAGCAGTTTATCGACCACAGGGTATGGCTACACCTTC
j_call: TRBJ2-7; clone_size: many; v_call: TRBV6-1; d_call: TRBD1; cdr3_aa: CASTPSGTGGYEQYF; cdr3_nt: TGTGCCAGCACTCCCTCCGGGACAGGGGGCTACGAGCAGTACTTC
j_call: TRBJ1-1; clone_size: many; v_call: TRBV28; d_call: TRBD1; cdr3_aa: CASRHSDRVAEAFF; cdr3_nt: TGTGCCAGCAGACATTCCGACAGGGTCGCTGAAGCTTTCTTT
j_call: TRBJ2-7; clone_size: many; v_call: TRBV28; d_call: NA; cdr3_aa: CASSFGARGSYEQYF; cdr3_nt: TGTGCCAGCAGTTTTGGAGCTAGGGGGTCCTACGAGCAGTACTTC
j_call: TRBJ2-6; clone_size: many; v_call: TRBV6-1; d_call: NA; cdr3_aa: CASGTTVSGANVLTF; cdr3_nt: TGTGCCAGCGGAACGACAGTATCCGGGGCCAACGTCCTGACTTTC
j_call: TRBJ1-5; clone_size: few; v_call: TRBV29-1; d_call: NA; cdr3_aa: CSVLDGSNQPQHF; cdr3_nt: TGCAGCGTTTTGGACGGTAGCAATCAGCCCCAGCATTTT
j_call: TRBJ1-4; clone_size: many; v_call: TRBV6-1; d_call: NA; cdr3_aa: CASTEVGANEKLFF; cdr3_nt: TGTGCCAGCACCGAGGTGGGGGCTAATGAAAAACTGTTTTTT
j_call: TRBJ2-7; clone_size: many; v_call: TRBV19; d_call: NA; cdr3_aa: CASSPRQDSYEQYF; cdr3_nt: TGTGCCAGTAGTCCACGACAGGATTCCTACGAGCAGTACTTC
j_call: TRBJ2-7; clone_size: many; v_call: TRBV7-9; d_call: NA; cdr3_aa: CASSGGTTYEQYF; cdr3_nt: TGTGCCAGCAGCGGTGGGACAACCTACGAGCAGTACTTC
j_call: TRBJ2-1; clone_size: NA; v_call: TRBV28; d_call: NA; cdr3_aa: CASSPASDSTYNEQFF; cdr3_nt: TGTGCCAGCAGTCCAGCATCGGACTCTACCTACAATGAGCAGTTCTTC
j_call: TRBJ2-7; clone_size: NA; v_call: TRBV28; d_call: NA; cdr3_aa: CASARRRQYF; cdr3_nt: TGTGCCAGCGCGAGGCGCAGGCAGTACTTC
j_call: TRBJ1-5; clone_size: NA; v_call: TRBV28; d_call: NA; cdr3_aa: CASSQGSSNQPQHF; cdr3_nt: TGTGCCAGCAGCCAGGGTAGCAGTAACCAGCCCCAGCATTTT
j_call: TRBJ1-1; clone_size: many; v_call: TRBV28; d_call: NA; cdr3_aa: CASSPDKDVTEAFF; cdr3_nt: TGTGCCAGCAGCCCTGACAAGGACGTAACTGAAGCTTTCTTT